The rows below give T cell receptor beta chains drawn from one sample of a study of blood T cell repertoires in COVID-19. The method was immunoSEQ multiplex PCR; TCRdb's version includes in-frame clones alone and lacks a portion of them. The repertoire holds 300,000 to 350,000 clones, with 87% as singletons. Sequenced sample: peripheral blood. Receptors originate from a man in his late teens or twenties with active or convalescent COVID-19. Both conserved end residues are part of each CDR3. D genes are given only for firm matches. Not all rows give a size; the values are once, few, many and, for expanded clones, a class.

TRBV14,-,-,TRBJ2-7,CASSQEDFPSYEQYF,TGTGCCAGCAGCCAAGAGGACTTCCCCTCCTACGAGCAGTACTTC
TRBV11-2,-,-,TRBJ1-2,CASSPGNGYGYTF,TGTGCCAGCAGCCCGGGGAATGGCTATGGCTACACCTTC
TRBV9,-,TRBD2,TRBJ2-2,CASSVAGSGGTGELFF,TGTGCCAGCAGCGTAGCCGGGTCGGGGGGGACCGGGGAGCTGTTTTTT
TRBV6-5,-,-,TRBJ1-1,CASSPGRGSEAFF,TGTGCCAGCAGCCCGGGGCGGGGCTCTGAAGCTTTCTTT
TRBV7-8,-,-,TRBJ2-3,CASSMSDTQYF,TGTGCCAGCAGCATGAGCGATACGCAGTATTTT
TRBV5-1,-,TRBD1,TRBJ2-7,CASSWTGSEQYF,TGCGCCAGCAGCTGGACAGGGAGCGAGCAGTACTTC
TRBV2,once,TRBD1,TRBJ2-7,CAAHRGLHEQYF,TGTGCCGCCCACAGGGGTCTCCACGAGCAGTACTTC
TRBV9,-,TRBD2,TRBJ2-7,CASSVGTSGYEQYF,TGTGCCAGCAGCGTAGGGACTAGCGGGTACGAGCAGTACTTC
TRBV4-1,-,TRBD2,TRBJ2-3,CASSQLAGVTDTQYF,TGCGCCAGCAGCCAACTAGCGGGAGTGACAGATACGCAGTATTTT
TRBV18,-,-,TRBJ2-3,CASSLNQETDTQYF,TGTGCCAGCTCACTTAATCAGGAAACAGATACGCAGTATTTT
TRBV29-1,-,-,TRBJ1-2,CSVEEQGLNYGYTF,TGCAGCGTTGAAGAACAGGGATTAAACTATGGCTACACCTTC
TRBV9,-,TRBD2,TRBJ2-1,CASSAALGGIQFF,TGTGCCAGCAGCGCAGCCTTGGGGGGGATCCAGTTCTTC
TRBV7-2,-,-,TRBJ1-4,CASSSRQATNEKLFF,TGTGCCAGCAGCTCGAGACAGGCAACTAATGAAAAACTGTTTTTT
TRBV5-8,-,TRBD1,TRBJ1-1,CASSLTGDVSTEAFF,TGTGCCAGCAGCTTGACAGGGGATGTATCGACTGAAGCTTTCTTT
TRBV10-3,-,TRBD1,TRBJ1-1,CAISEGTGNKAFF,TGTGCCATCAGTGAGGGGACAGGGAATAAAGCTTTCTTT
TRBV25-1,-,-,TRBJ1-6,CASSEQGPRPLHF,TGTGCCAGCAGTGAACAGGGCCCTAGACCCCTCCACTTT
TRBV3-1/TRBV3-2,-,-,TRBJ1-2,CASSQDPARVYGYTF,TGTGCCAGCAGCCAAGATCCCGCCAGGGTCTATGGCTACACCTTC
TRBV28,-,-,TRBJ2-1,CASSLSLGSSYNEQFF,TGTGCCAGCAGTTTATCACTCGGTAGCTCCTACAATGAGCAGTTCTTC
TRBV7-8,-,-,TRBJ1-5,CASSFSRAGGNQPQHF,TGTGCCAGCAGCTTTTCCAGGGCAGGGGGCAATCAGCCCCAGCATTTT
TRBV10-3,-,-,TRBJ2-3,CAISESGSQDTQYF,TGTGCCATCAGTGAGAGTGGGAGTCAAGATACGCAGTATTTT
TRBV7-8,-,TRBD1,TRBJ2-7,CASSLKPDRAYEQYF,TGTGCCAGCAGCTTAAAACCGGACAGGGCCTACGAGCAGTACTTC
TRBV29-1,-,TRBD2,TRBJ2-7,CSVERLAGIAYEQYF,TGCAGCGTTGAAAGACTAGCGGGAATAGCCTACGAGCAGTACTTC
TRBV6-6,-,TRBD2,TRBJ2-7,CASSHRDYPNHYPYEQYF,TGTGCCAGCAGTCACCGGGACTATCCTAACCACTACCCCTACGAGCAGTACTTC
TRBV11-2,-,-,TRBJ1-4,CASSLETYNEKLFF,TGTGCCAGCAGCTTAGAGACATATAATGAAAAACTGTTTTTT
TRBV7-9,once,-,TRBJ1-1,CAHFKQGMNTEAFF,TGTGCCCACTTTAAACAGGGCATGAACACTGAAGCTTTCTTT
TRBV18,-,-,TRBJ1-4,CASSPVATNEKLFF,TGTGCCAGCTCACCCGTTGCAACTAATGAAAAACTGTTTTTT
TRBV5-4,-,-,TRBJ1-6,CASSYTGNSLHF,TGTGCCAGCAGCTACACAGGGAATTCCCTCCACTTT
TRBV24-1,-,-,TRBJ2-2,CATSDEGGGELFF,TGTGCCACCAGTGATGAGGGAGGCGGGGAGCTGTTTTTT
TRBV27,-,TRBD2,TRBJ2-5,CASSPLTSGKETQYF,TGTGCCAGCAGTCCTCTCACTAGCGGGAAAGAGACCCAGTACTTC